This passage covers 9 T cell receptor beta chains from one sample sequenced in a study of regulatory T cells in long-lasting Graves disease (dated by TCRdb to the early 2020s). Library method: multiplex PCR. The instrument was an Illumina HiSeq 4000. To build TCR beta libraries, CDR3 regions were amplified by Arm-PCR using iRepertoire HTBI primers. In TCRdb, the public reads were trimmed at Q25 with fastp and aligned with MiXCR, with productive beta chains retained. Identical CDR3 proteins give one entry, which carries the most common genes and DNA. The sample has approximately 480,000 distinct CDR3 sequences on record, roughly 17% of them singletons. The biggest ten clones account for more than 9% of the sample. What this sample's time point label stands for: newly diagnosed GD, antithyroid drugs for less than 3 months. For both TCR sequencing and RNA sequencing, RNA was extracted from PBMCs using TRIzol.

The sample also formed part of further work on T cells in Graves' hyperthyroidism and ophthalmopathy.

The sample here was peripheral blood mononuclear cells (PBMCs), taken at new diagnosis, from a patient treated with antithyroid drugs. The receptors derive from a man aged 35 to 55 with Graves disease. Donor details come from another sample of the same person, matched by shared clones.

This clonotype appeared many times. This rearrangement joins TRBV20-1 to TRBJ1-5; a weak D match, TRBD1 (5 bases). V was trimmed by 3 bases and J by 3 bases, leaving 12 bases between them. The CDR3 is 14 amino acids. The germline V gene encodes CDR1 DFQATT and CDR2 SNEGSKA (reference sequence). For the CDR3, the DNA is TGCAGTGCTAGTGAGGGGACCTCCAATCAGCCCCAGCATTTT. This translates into CSASEGTSNQPQHF.

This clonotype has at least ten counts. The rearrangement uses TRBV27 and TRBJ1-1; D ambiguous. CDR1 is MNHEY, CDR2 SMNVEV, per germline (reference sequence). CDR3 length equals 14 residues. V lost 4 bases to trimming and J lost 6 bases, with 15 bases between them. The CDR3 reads CASSYSGSEAEAFF. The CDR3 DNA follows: TGTGCCAGCAGTTACAGCGGTTCTGAGGCTGAAGCTTTCTTT.

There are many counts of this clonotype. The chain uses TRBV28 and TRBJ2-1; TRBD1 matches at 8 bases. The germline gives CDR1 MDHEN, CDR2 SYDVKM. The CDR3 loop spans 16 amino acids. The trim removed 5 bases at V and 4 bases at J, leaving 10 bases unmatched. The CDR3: CASSAMRDRSYNEQFF. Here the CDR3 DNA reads TGTGCCAGCAGTGCTATGAGGGACAGGTCGTACAATGAGCAGTTCTTC.

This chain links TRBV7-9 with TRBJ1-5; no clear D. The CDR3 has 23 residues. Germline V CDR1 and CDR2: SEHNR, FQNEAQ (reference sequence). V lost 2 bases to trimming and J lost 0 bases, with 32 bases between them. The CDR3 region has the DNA TGTGCCAGCAGCTTAACCAGCTCCGTGAAGCCCGGCAGGATTATTTATAGCAATCAGCCCCAGCATTTT. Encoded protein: CASSLTSSVKPGRIIYSNQPQHF. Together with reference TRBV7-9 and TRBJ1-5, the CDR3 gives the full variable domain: DTGVSQNPRHKITKRGQNVTFRCDPISEHNRLYWYRQTLGQGPEFLTYFQNEAQLEKSRLLSDRFSAERPKGSFSTLEIQRTEQGDSAMYLCASSLTSSVKPGRIIYSNQPQHFGDGTRLSIL.

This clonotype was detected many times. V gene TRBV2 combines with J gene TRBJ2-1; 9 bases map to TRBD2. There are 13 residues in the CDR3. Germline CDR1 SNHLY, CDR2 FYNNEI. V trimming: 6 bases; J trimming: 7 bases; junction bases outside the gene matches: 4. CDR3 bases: TGTGCCAGCAGGACTAGCGGAGGGAATGAGCAGTTCTTC. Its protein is CASRTSGGNEQFF.

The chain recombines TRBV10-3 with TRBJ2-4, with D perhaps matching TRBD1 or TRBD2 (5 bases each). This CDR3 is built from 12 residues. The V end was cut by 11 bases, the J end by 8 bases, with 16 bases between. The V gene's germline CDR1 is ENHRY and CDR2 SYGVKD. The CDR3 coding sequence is TGTGCCGCCGGGGACCCCCGGCACATTCAGTACTTC. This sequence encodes CAAGDPRHIQYF.

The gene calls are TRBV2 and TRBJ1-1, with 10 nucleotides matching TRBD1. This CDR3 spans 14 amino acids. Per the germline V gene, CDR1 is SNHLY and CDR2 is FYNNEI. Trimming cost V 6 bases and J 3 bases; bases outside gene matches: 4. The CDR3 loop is CASRRQGAYTEAFF. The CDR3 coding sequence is TGTGCCAGCAGGAGACAGGGGGCCTACACTGAAGCTTTCTTT.

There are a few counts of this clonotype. CDR3 region: CASSIRGTGGYGDTQYF. The CDR3 nucleotides read TGTGCCAGTAGTATACGGGGCACAGGGGGCTACGGAGATACGCAGTATTTT. V gene TRBV19 combines with J gene TRBJ2-3, with 9 bases aligning to TRBD1. The CDR3 sequence is 17 residues long. Germline CDR1 reads LNHDA; CDR2 reads SQIVND (reference sequence). J gave up 5 bases and V 2 bases, and 11 bases lay outside the gene matches.

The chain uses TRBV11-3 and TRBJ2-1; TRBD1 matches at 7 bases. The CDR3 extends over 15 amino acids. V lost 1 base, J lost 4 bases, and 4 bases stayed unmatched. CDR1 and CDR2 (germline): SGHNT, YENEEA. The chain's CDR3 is CASSLGDRVYNEQFF. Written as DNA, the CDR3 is TGTGCCAGCAGCTTAGGAGACAGGGTATACAATGAGCAGTTCTTC.